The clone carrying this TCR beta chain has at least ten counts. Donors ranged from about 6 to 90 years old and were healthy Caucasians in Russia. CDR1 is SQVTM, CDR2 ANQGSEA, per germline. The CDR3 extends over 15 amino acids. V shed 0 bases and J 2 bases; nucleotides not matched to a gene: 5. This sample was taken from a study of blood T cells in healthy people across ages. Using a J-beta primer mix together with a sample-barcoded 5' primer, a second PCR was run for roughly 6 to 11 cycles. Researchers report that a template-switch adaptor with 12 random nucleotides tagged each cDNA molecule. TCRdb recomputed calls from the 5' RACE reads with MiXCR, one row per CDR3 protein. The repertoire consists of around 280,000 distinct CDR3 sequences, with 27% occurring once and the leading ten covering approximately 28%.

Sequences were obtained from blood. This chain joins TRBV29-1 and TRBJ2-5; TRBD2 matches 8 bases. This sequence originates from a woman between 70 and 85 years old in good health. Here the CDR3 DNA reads TGCAGCGTTGAAGATAGGGGACTAGGTCAAGAGACCCAGTACTTC. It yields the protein CSVEDRGLGQETQYF.